The 12 T cell receptor beta chains presented below share a single source sample, sequenced in a study of beta chain features in type 1 diabetes. Antigen specificity for these receptors is unknown. Findings and caveats of the study: Patients with Type 1 diabetes showed moderately but significantly shorter TCRB CDR3s in all four CD4+ subsets.

Since all of the isolated RNA was reverse transcribed, expressed TCRB transcripts were what got sequenced. Sequencing used immunoSEQ multiplex PCR; TCRdb keeps in-frame clones, though not all of them. The data contain 200,000 to 250,000 clones, 16% of them singletons. Sequencing input: naive CD4+ T cells from blood. Receptors originate from a man aged 30 to 45 with type 1 diabetes.

This clone was detected only a few times. Distinct nucleotide sequences in the sample also encode this CDR3. The gene calls are TRBV30 and TRBJ1-5, with a weak D call TRBD1 (6 bases). The CDR3 spans 14 residues. Germline CDR1 is GTSNPN and CDR2 is SVGIG (reference sequence). The V gene lost 5 bases and the J gene lost 6 bases, with 17 bases spanning the gap. CDR3 nucleotides: TGTGCCTGGTCCAGACAGGTTGGGGGTCAGCCCCAGCATTTT. Encoded protein: CAWSRQVGGQPQHF.

This chain uses TRBV7-9 with TRBJ2-3; D is unresolved. CDR3 length: 15 residues. V was pared by 6 bases and J by 2 bases, with 15 bases between. Per germline, CDR1 SEHNR and CDR2 FQNEAQ (reference sequence). CDR3 sequence (DNA): TGTGCCAGCAGTTCAACCACGGTTGACACAGATACGCAGTATTTT. As protein: CASSSTTVDTDTQYF.

The CDR3 loop reads CASSGTGRNTGELFF. CDR3 DNA sequence: TGTGCCAGCAGTGGGACGGGCCGGAACACCGGGGAGCTGTTTTTT. This chain connects TRBV25-1 to TRBJ2-2; D is uncertain. The germline gives CDR1 MGHDK, CDR2 SYGVNS. Trimming removed 4 bases from V and 1 base from J, with 10 bases in between. The CDR3 runs to 15 residues. Full variable domain (rest looked up from reference TRBV25-1 and TRBJ2-2): EADIYQTPRYLVIGTGKKITLECSQTMGHDKMYWYQQDPGMELHLIHYSYGVNSTEKGDLSSESTVSRIRTEHFPLTLESARPSHTSQYLCASSGTGRNTGELFFGEGSRLTVL.

The rearrangement joins TRBV9 to TRBJ2-1; 13 positions agree with TRBD2. This CDR3 comprises 15 residues. V shed 1 base, J shed 10 bases, and the junction held 5 bases outside the gene matches. Germline CDR1 and CDR2: SGDLS and YYNGEE. In DNA, the CDR3 is TGTGCCAGCAGCGTATCTGGACTAGCGGGAGTGGAGCAGTTCTTC. Encoded protein: CASSVSGLAGVEQFF.

The chain combines TRBV6-5 with TRBJ2-4; D is perhaps TRBD2 (6 bases). Trimming removed 6 bases from V and 8 bases from J, with 14 bases in between. This CDR3 spans 13 amino acids. Germline values: CDR1 MNHEY, CDR2 SVGAGI. This CDR3 is CASRELGGDIQYF. The CDR3 DNA is TGTGCCAGCAGGGAACTAGGAGGGGACATTCAGTACTTC.

This clone has a handful of counts. The J gene is TRBJ2-3, the V gene TRBV7-9; 9 bases map to TRBD2. The CDR3 contains 18 residues. J lost 1 base, V lost 0 bases, and 8 bases had no gene match. Germline V gene lookup returns CDR1 SEHNR and CDR2 FQNEAQ (reference sequence). CDR3 nucleotide sequence: TGTGCCAGCAGCTTAGCCTATAGCGGGAGTTTGGGCACAGATACGCAGTATTTT. Its protein product is CASSLAYSGSLGTDTQYF.

This clone was observed a few times. The rearrangement uses TRBV28 and TRBJ2-3; D ambiguous. Germline assignment: CDR1 MDHEN and CDR2 SYDVKM. The CDR3 contains 11 residues. V lost 6 bases to trimming and J lost 6 bases, with 7 bases between them. The CDR3 region is CASSGWDTQYF. CDR3 DNA: TGTGCCAGCAGCGGGTGGGATACGCAGTATTTT.

The gene calls are TRBV7-8 and TRBJ2-4; 8 nucleotides agree with TRBD1. The germline V gene has CDR1 SGHVS and CDR2 FQNEAQ. V dropped 3 bases and J dropped 0; count of bases not matched to a gene: 4. CDR3 length equals 16 residues. CDR3 bases: TGTGCCAGCAGCTTTCAGGGGGCAAGAGCCAAAAACATTCAGTACTTC. Translating gives CASSFQGARAKNIQYF.

V and J are TRBV28 and TRBJ2-1; D might be TRBD1 (6 bases). The V gene lost 6 bases and the J gene lost 10 bases, with 19 bases spanning the gap. The CDR3 contains 14 residues. Per the germline V gene, CDR1 is MDHEN and CDR2 is SYDVKM. The CDR3 bases are TGTGCCAGCAGCACGCCCGCCTCAGGGGCCGAGCAGTTCTTC. This encodes CASSTPASGAEQFF.

This rearrangement joins TRBV11-2 to TRBJ2-3; possibly TRBD2 for D (6 bases). Germline CDR1 reads SGHAT; CDR2 reads FQNNGV. V was clipped by 0 bases and J by 3 bases, with 22 bases between them. This CDR3 has 19 residues. The CDR3 protein is CASSLDGVAAGRVTDTQYF. CDR3 DNA sequence: TGTGCCAGCAGCTTAGATGGAGTAGCGGCAGGGCGGGTGACAGATACGCAGTATTTT.

The chain employs TRBV6-5 and TRBJ2-7; possible D gene TRBD1, 5 bases. CDR1 and CDR2 from the germline V gene are MNHEY and SVGAGI. V was pared by 5 bases and J by 0 bases, with 11 bases between. This CDR3 contains 14 residues. CDR3 nucleotide sequence: TGTGCCAGCAGTAGCCCTCAGGGCTCCTACGAGCAGTACTTC. Protein sequence: CASSSPQGSYEQYF.

This clone has a handful of counts. The rearrangement links TRBV18 to TRBJ2-5; 7 nucleotides line up with TRBD1. The CDR3 has 13 amino acids. J gave up 1 base and V 6 bases, and 2 bases lay outside the gene matches. Germline CDR1 is KGHSH and CDR2 is LQKENI. As DNA, the CDR3 is TGTGCCAGCTCTTGGACAGGCCAAGAGACCCAGTACTTC. Amino acids: CASSWTGQETQYF.